The clone carrying this T cell receptor (beta chain) was counted at least ten times. The antigen is not known. The source of the sample is a study of T cells in Graves' hyperthyroidism and ophthalmopathy. Amplification of TCR beta CDR3 regions used RNA as the template. A first-round RT-PCR of the TCR CDR3 used the HTBI primer set. TCRdb re-derived calls from the multiplex PCR reads in MiXCR, one entry per CDR3 protein. The repertoire has under 350,000 distinct CDR3 sequences, roughly an eighth of them found once; the top ten carry 34%. Per germline, CDR1 SNHLY and CDR2 FYNNEI. The CDR3 length is 12 residues. Germline trimming cut 9 bases from V and 0 bases from J; bases unmatched to any gene: 1. The study based diagnoses on clinical symptoms, serum thyroxine and TRAb, thyroid ultrasound and orbital computed tomography. Notes on the study in general: In the blood, most expanded thyroid clonotypes above 0.001 appeared as well. The model's output predicted ophthalmopathy at a median of 6.5 months prior to onset.

The source of this sequence is a woman aged 40 to 55 with Graves' ophthalmopathy. The specimen was blood. The chain is built from TRBV2 and TRBJ2-5, with 7 bases lining up with TRBD1. The CDR3 DNA follows: TGTGCCAGACAGGGGTACCAAGAGACCCAGTACTTC. Residues: CARQGYQETQYF.